The 28 T cell receptor beta chains given below trace back to one sample, sequenced in a study of T cell responses to AZD1222 COVID-19 vaccine. Assay used: immunoSEQ multiplex PCR; TCRdb lists only in-frame clones, some missing. The sample includes some 190,000 clones, 88% seen only once; the top ten take about 8%. Specimen: peripheral blood, collected on day 0 of AZD1222 vaccination. Receptor source: an adult in good health.

CDR3 protein: CASSWGLGQVPNEQYF. The CDR3 region has the DNA TGCGCCAGCAGCTGGGGACTTGGACAGGTACCGAACGAGCAGTACTTC. V and J are TRBV5-1 and TRBJ2-7, with a possible D match to TRBD1 (7 bases). The CDR3 consists of 16 residues. Trimming pared 3 bases from V and 5 bases from J, leaving 21 bases between. CDR1 and CDR2 (germline): SGHRS, YFSETQ.

The chain links TRBV21-1 to TRBJ1-5. TRBV21-1 is a known pseudogene. The length of the CDR3 is 16 residues. The CDR3 here is CASSKVRQGRNQPQHF. The CDR3, as DNA: TGTGCCAGCAGCAAAGTCCGCCAGGGACGTAATCAGCCCCAGCATTTT.

The rearrangement links TRBV9 to TRBJ2-5; D is uncertain. CDR1 is SGDLS, CDR2 YYNGEE, per germline. V was clipped by 3 bases and J by 7 bases, with 10 bases between them. CDR3 length: 12 amino acids. The CDR3 spells CASSDSSVTQYF. The CDR3 DNA reads as TGTGCCAGCAGCGACAGTTCTGTGACCCAGTACTTC.

The V gene is TRBV5-4, the J gene TRBJ2-5, with D possibly matching TRBD1 (5 bases). Between the trimmed V and J ends, which lost 1 base and 3 bases, there was a span of 13 bases. This CDR3 is built from 15 residues. The germline V gene encodes CDR1 SGHNT and CDR2 YYREEE (reference sequence). CDR3 coding DNA: TGTGCCAGCAGCTTGTTGGCTCAGGGCGAAGAGACCCAGTACTTC. Encoded protein: CASSLLAQGEETQYF.

The chain employs TRBV5-7 and TRBJ2-2; TRBD2 matches 13 bases. TRBV5-7 qualifies as an ORF whose function is uncertain. There are 19 residues in the CDR3. V dropped 2 bases and J dropped 6; count of bases not matched to a gene: 13. CDR3 amino acids: CASSFFELAGGVSPGELFF. Here the CDR3 DNA reads TGTGCCAGCAGCTTTTTCGAACTAGCGGGGGGGGTGAGTCCCGGGGAGCTGTTTTTT.

This clone was counted only a few times. This rearrangement joins TRBV6-2 or TRBV6-3 to TRBJ1-6; D unclear. V lost 4 bases and J lost 0, with 13 bases in between. Germline CDR1 and CDR2: MNHEY and SVGEGT. This CDR3 contains 17 residues. The CDR3 spells CASSSDVSVSYNSPLHF. The CDR3 nucleotides read TGTGCCAGCAGTTCCGATGTCTCGGTCTCCTATAATTCACCCCTCCACTTT.

The chain employs TRBV7-2 and TRBJ2-5; TRBD2 matches 7 bases. This CDR3 spans 16 amino acids. Germline lookup yields CDR1 SGHTA and CDR2 FQGNSA. Germline trimming cut 7 bases from V and 2 bases from J; bases unmatched to any gene: 13. CDR3 sequence reads: CASTTLGGGVQETQYF. The DNA of the CDR3 is TGTGCCAGCACCACCCTGGGGGGGGGAGTACAAGAGACCCAGTACTTC.

This chain links TRBV4-2 with TRBJ1-3; a possible D gene is TRBD1 (6 bases). The CDR3 sequence is 18 residues long. Germline values: CDR1 LGHNA, CDR2 YNFKEQ. The V end lost 4 bases, the J end lost 2 bases, and 21 bases lay between the germline ends. The CDR3 protein is CASSRTGAGNGAGNTIYF. As DNA, the CDR3 is TGTGCCAGCAGCCGAACGGGGGCAGGGAATGGTGCTGGAAACACCATATATTTT.

The chain carries TRBV6-6 and TRBJ1-2; the match to TRBD1 covers 8 bases. This CDR3 is 17 amino acids long. Germline CDR1 MNHNY, CDR2 SVGAGI (reference sequence). Losses at the gene ends were 5 bases for V and 5 bases for J; bases not matched to a gene: 16. In DNA, the CDR3 is TGTGCCAGCAGTCATCAGGGGGCGCGCCCAAAATGGTATGGCTACACCTTC. Amino acid sequence: CASSHQGARPKWYGYTF.

This chain links TRBV28 with TRBJ2-3, with 12 bases matching TRBD2. Trimming took 3 bases from V and 6 from J; bases not matched to a gene: 7. The CDR3 runs 16 residues. Per the germline V gene, CDR1 is MDHEN and CDR2 is SYDVKM. CDR3 sequence reads: CASSLASGGAGDTQYF. The CDR3 bases are TGTGCCAGCAGTTTGGCTAGCGGGGGGGCCGGGGATACGCAGTATTTT.

The rearrangement links TRBV27 to TRBJ2-2, with D tentatively TRBD2 (6 bases). Germline-derived CDR1 and CDR2 are MNHEY and SMNVEV (reference sequence). V dropped 6 bases and J dropped 4 bases, with 12 bases sitting between them. This CDR3 has 14 residues. In nucleotides, the CDR3 is TGTGCCAGCAGAAAGGACTACCCCACCGGGGAGCTGTTTTTT. Its protein product is CASRKDYPTGELFF.

The CDR3 protein is CASSLSPPQGANFYGYTF. CDR3 DNA sequence: TGCGCCAGCAGCTTATCCCCCCCTCAGGGGGCAAACTTCTATGGCTACACCTTC. The chain recombines TRBV5-1 with TRBJ1-2, with 8 bases aligning to TRBD1. CDR1 and CDR2 from the germline V gene are SGHRS and YFSETQ. This CDR3 is 18 amino acids long. The V and J ends lost 2 bases and 4 bases, in that order; junction bases with no gene match: 16.

This clone was seen a handful of times. This rearrangement joins TRBV6-5 to TRBJ1-1, with D perhaps TRBD1 (5 bases). The CDR3 contains 13 residues. Trimming shortened V by 7 bases and J by 4 bases, and 13 bases separated the two germline ends. CDR1 is MNHEY, CDR2 SVGAGI, per germline. This CDR3 reads CASTMTAGTEAFF. DNA of the CDR3: TGTGCCAGCACTATGACAGCGGGCACTGAAGCTTTCTTT.

This clone has a single count. The chain is built from TRBV30 and TRBJ1-6, with D maybe TRBD1 (5 bases). V dropped 1 base and J dropped 7 bases, with 11 bases sitting between them. The V gene's germline CDR1 is GTSNPN and CDR2 SVGIG (reference sequence). There are 14 residues in the CDR3. The CDR3 DNA reads TGTGCCTGGAGTGGTGTCCGGGGGAATTCACCCCTCCACTTT. This codes for CAWSGVRGNSPLHF.

The chain combines TRBV6-5 with TRBJ2-7; 8 bases fit TRBD1. Unmatched junction bases numbered 14, after V lost 6 bases and J lost 13 bases. The CDR3 runs to 13 residues. CDR1 and CDR2 (germline): MNHEY, SVGAGI. The CDR3 nucleotides are TGTGCCAGCAGGGGGACAGGTCTCCTAAGGTTATACTTC. Protein: CASRGTGLLRLYF.

The gene calls are TRBV3-1 (or the pseudogene TRBV3-2) and TRBJ2-1; no clear D gene. From germline, CDR1 is LGHDT and CDR2 YNNKEL (reference sequence). The CDR3 consists of 14 residues. V lost 5 bases to trimming and J lost 2 bases, with 10 bases between them. The CDR3 loop reads CASSLSLAYNEQFF. CDR3 bases: TGTGCCAGCAGCTTATCCCTCGCCTACAATGAGCAGTTCTTC.

As DNA, the CDR3 is TGTGCCAGCAGTTCCTGGACTAGCGGGGACAATGAGCAGTTCTTC. It specifies CASSSWTSGDNEQFF. The V call is TRBV6-5, the J call TRBJ2-1; TRBD2 agrees at 12 bases. The V gene's germline CDR1 is MNHEY and CDR2 SVGAGI. Trimming cost V 4 bases and J 5 bases; bases outside gene matches: 3. This CDR3 spans 15 amino acids.

The rearrangement joins TRBV12-3 or TRBV12-4 to TRBJ2-7; D uncertain. This CDR3 spans 12 amino acids. Trimming removed 2 bases at V and 3 bases at J, with 5 bases between. The CDR3 DNA reads as TGTGCCAGCAGTTTACCTCACTACGAGCAGTACTTC. It encodes CASSLPHYEQYF.

The chain is built from TRBV19 and TRBJ2-1; 7 bases align to TRBD1. This CDR3 has 14 residues. Losses at the gene ends were 5 bases for V and 3 bases for J; bases not matched to a gene: 4. CDR1 is LNHDA and CDR2 is SQIVND in the germline V gene (reference sequence). Written as DNA, the CDR3 is TGTGCCAGTAGTTACAGGGGCGTCTACAATGAGCAGTTCTTC. Protein: CASSYRGVYNEQFF.

The chain employs TRBV7-3 and TRBJ2-7, with TRBD1 matching 10 bases. With 5 bases clipped from V and 2 bases from J, the junction kept 6 bases outside the gene matches. Germline V gene data show CDR1 as SGHTA and CDR2 as FQGTGA. The CDR3 has 15 amino acids. CDR3 nucleotides: TGTGCCAGCAGCGCAGGGACAGGGGATACCTACGAGCAGTACTTC. This encodes CASSAGTGDTYEQYF.

The chain has TRBV27 and TRBJ2-7; TRBD1 matches at 9 bases. Trimming cost V 7 bases and J 4 bases; bases outside gene matches: 8. The germline gives CDR1 MNHEY, CDR2 SMNVEV (reference sequence). The CDR3 totals 14 residues. CDR3 in amino acids: CASTSGTGRYEQYF. In DNA form, the CDR3 reads TGTGCCAGCACCTCCGGGACAGGGAGGTACGAGCAGTACTTC.

V gene TRBV28 combines with J gene TRBJ1-3; no clear D gene. Germline V gene sequence: CDR1 MDHEN, CDR2 SYDVKM. The CDR3 is 14 amino acids. Trimming removed 6 bases at V and 0 bases at J, with 9 bases between. CDR3 protein: CASRDGSSGNTIYF. The CDR3 DNA is TGTGCCAGCAGGGACGGGAGCTCTGGAAACACCATATATTTT.

The rearrangement joins TRBV9 to TRBJ2-6; D is unresolved. The CDR3 is 13 amino acids. Trimming pared 1 base from V and 3 bases from J, leaving 2 bases between. Germline V gene data show CDR1 as SGDLS and CDR2 as YYNGEE. This CDR3 reads CASSVLGANVLTF. CDR3 sequence (DNA): TGTGCCAGCAGCGTACTTGGGGCCAACGTCCTGACTTTC.

V gene TRBV7-2 combines with J gene TRBJ1-2; the D gene is possibly TRBD1 (5 bases). Germline CDR1 is SGHTA and CDR2 is FQGNSA. V was cut by 1 base and J by 2 bases, with 11 bases left in between. This CDR3 spans 15 amino acids. CDR3 coding DNA: TGTGCCAGCAGCTTAGGGGGGTTGACGAACTATGGCTACACCTTC. Translated, it gives CASSLGGLTNYGYTF.

This chain connects TRBV5-1 to TRBJ2-1, with 8 bases that match TRBD2. Germline CDR1 is SGHRS and CDR2 is YFSETQ. Germline trimming cut 4 bases from V and 6 bases from J; bases unmatched to any gene: 9. The CDR3 is made up of 15 amino acids. The CDR3 loop reads CASSDRSGLGNEQFF. The CDR3 nucleotides are TGCGCCAGCAGCGACCGATCGGGACTAGGCAATGAGCAGTTCTTC.

The chain has TRBV5-1 and TRBJ2-4; TRBD2 matches at 13 bases. Germline V gene data show CDR1 as SGHRS and CDR2 as YFSETQ. V lost 4 bases and J lost 1; bases outside the gene matches: 2. The CDR3 consists of 16 residues. The CDR3 sequence: CASSTGLAGAKNIQYF. The CDR3 nucleotides read TGCGCCAGCAGCACGGGACTAGCGGGGGCCAAAAACATTCAGTACTTC.

The chain employs TRBV5-1 and TRBJ1-3; D uncertain. The germline V gene has CDR1 SGHRS and CDR2 YFSETQ. This CDR3 has 15 amino acids. Deletions cut 4 bases from V and 0 bases from J, with 11 bases between. CDR3 DNA: TGCGCCAGCAGCCCTGGAGTAAGCTCTGGAAACACCATATATTTT. This encodes CASSPGVSSGNTIYF.

The chain carries TRBV14 and TRBJ2-4; 8 positions agree with TRBD1. V lost 7 bases, J lost 0 bases, and 20 bases stayed unmatched. The CDR3 contains 20 residues. Germline values: CDR1 SGHDN, CDR2 FVKESK. This chain's CDR3 is CASNHSGQGASRLAKNIQYF. CDR3 bases: TGTGCCAGCAACCACTCGGGGCAGGGGGCTTCTAGACTAGCCAAAAACATTCAGTACTTC. Variable domain in full (rest from reference TRBV14 and TRBJ2-4): EAGVTQFPSHSVIEKGQTVTLRCDPISGHDNLYWYRRVMGKEIKFLLHFVKESKQDESGMPNNRFLAERTGGTYSTLKVQPAELEDSGVYFCASNHSGQGASRLAKNIQYFGAGTRLSVL.